This T cell receptor (beta chain) was found in a study of shared clonotypes between healthy human individuals (dated by TCRdb to 2018 to 2020). As for the study more broadly: A few men and two women, aged 18 to 49 years, made up the cohort. For each donor, three plates each were used for CD4 naive and CD4 memory, two plates were used for CD8 naive, and one plate was used for CD8 memory. Different laboratories and diverse techniques were used to prepare libraries and sequence TCR repertoires, to increase sequencing depth and limit assay-specific biases. Each donor's leukapheresis produced roughly between roughly 0.85 and 10 billion PBMCs. To estimate repertoire size and how much clonotypes are shared between individuals, the study performed deep sequencing of blood TCR repertoires from a few healthy adults.

Relative to germline, V is 2 bases shorter and J is 4 bases shorter, with 12 bases between their ends. CDR1 is given as MNHEY and CDR2 as SMNVEV, both from the germline V gene (reference sequence). The cysteine opens and the phenylalanine closes a CDR3 of 15 amino acids. Only CDR3 DNA is held: 45 bases, read in frame from base 1. As concerns this clone: Its antigen is still unknown. Base qualities are missing; no much larger clone stands one base away.

Healthy HIV-negative adults with no recently reported acute infections or vaccinations were included as donors. Every donor was a Caucasian adult living in Nashville, Tennessee, USA. CD4+ T cells were enriched by magnetic negative selection, after which naive cells were positively selected on CD45RA and the negative fraction was taken as the memory subset. Blood was collected by leukapheresis, and PBMCs were isolated by Ficoll-Histopaque density gradient centrifugation and then cryopreserved in liquid nitrogen vapor phase. Analytical flow cytometry was used to check the purity and quantity of every magnetically sorted T cell population. Genomic DNA was isolated from each sorted fraction and quantified by UV absorbance on a Nanodrop 2000c. Using the deep immunoSEQ assay, TCR CDR3 regions were amplified from genomic DNA by multiplex PCR. Extracted genomic DNA from each cell subset was distributed evenly across all wells of several immunoSEQ 96-well plates, and each plate was treated as a replicate. For sorted subsets, each replicate PCR was loaded with 200 ng genomic DNA, equivalent to 25,000 to 35,000 T cell genomes. The purified libraries were quantified using a Qubit 3.0 fluorometer, sized with a Bioanalyzer 2100, and then quantified again using the KAPA Library Quantification kit. Every immunoSEQ 96-well plate was sequenced on a dedicated single-read 150-cycle Illumina NextSeq 550 flow cell. Per the authors' processing: Because only junctional sequences without quality scores were contained in the immunoSEQ output, filtering matching that applied to full-length reads could not be performed. Sequences were annotated with PyIR, a Python wrapper for IgBLAST v1.9, and V/J genes and CDR3 were assigned using IMGT germline references. Reads were removed for weak V/J assignments (E-value above 1e-6), missing CDR3, stop codons, out-of-frame junctions, or ambiguous translated residues. V3J clonotypes were defined as sequences sharing an identical inferred V gene, J gene, and CDR3 amino acid sequence. Percentage overlap between repertoires was calculated by dividing the number of shared unique clonotypes by the size of the smaller repertoire. Richness of each repertoire was evaluated using RTK rarefaction, the Chao1 estimator, and Recon v2.1 estimates of unobserved clonotypes. Generation probabilities for all TCRbeta clonotypes obtained by the gDNA method from a handful of donors were computed using OLGA. Imported from immuneACCESS, the table was reduced by TCRdb to in-frame sequences with V and J called. These copies leave out some clones; in studies compared against another copy, an unresolved V gene accounts for under half, and the cause of the remainder is not known. V and J calls and clone size come straight from that table; D and trimming were deduced from the DNA. The sample table shows over a million clones, and around 97% are seen once. 0.95% to 1.5% of the sample rests with the top ten.

The study at large found these results: Incomplete sequencing was indicated by rarefaction of sorted-subset datasets, despite the large sequencing depth. Approximately 4.8% of naive CD4, around 3.5% of naive CD8, around 2.3% of memory CD4, and around 0.4% of memory CD8 clonotypes were shared across four donors. Pairwise subsampling led to the expectation that sequencing depth would affect the degree of clonotype sharing among donors. Naive subsets generally had larger estimated clonotype richness than memory subsets did. Sampling was restricted to blood, and TCR repertoires in tissue are likely to differ from TCR repertoires in blood. Compared with non-shared clonotypes, clonotypes shared by all four sorted-subset donors had higher generation probabilities. The small number of donors limited the genetic and exposure-history diversity represented.

Sequenced sample: naive CD4+ T cells sorted from blood. Interpreted using the paper, the cell subset or site label stands for: CD45RA+ positively selected. The receptor was isolated from a young man in good health. This receptor chain uses TRBV27 and TRBJ1-5, with no confidently assigned D gene. The CDR3 reads CASSLIGNRNQPQHF. The DNA sequence follows: TGTGCCAGCAGTTTAATCGGGAACAGAAATCAGCCCCAGCATTTT.